This T cell receptor (beta chain) is from a study of identifying expanded T cells in peripheral blood. Study results and limitations: Differentially abundant clones: about 1.2 between replicates, about 17 at two to three weeks, approximately 18 at four.

Sequencing was performed with immunoSEQ multiplex PCR; in TCRdb, only in-frame clones are kept and a portion is missing. The sample contains roughly 100,000 clones, around 89% of which appear only once. Turning to this clone: Its antigen is still unknown.

The V gene end was trimmed by 5 bases and the J gene end by 0 bases; junction bases not matched to a gene: 1. CDR1 is SEHNR and CDR2 is FQNEAQ in the germline V gene (reference sequence). The CDR3 is made up of 14 amino acids. The chain uses TRBV7-9 and TRBJ2-1; 7 nucleotides match TRBD2. Sequences were obtained from blood. This clonotype originated in a person aged 18 to 75 in good health. The chain's CDR3 is CASSPGGSYNEQFF. In DNA form, the CDR3 reads TGTGCCAGCAGCCCGGGGGGCTCCTACAATGAGCAGTTCTTC.